This T cell receptor (beta chain) was retrieved from a study of T cells of healthy individuals. MiXCR was run by TCRdb on the 5' RACE reads, yielding one entry per CDR3 protein. The sample contains some 100,000 distinct CDR3 sequences, around 17% of which appear only once. The CDR3 extends over 15 amino acids. Germline V lookup: CDR1 ENHRY, CDR2 SYGVKD. Trimming took off 0 bases at V and 1 base at J, with 9 bases between the two ends. The rearrangement joins TRBV10-3 to TRBJ1-1, with a possible D match to TRBD1 (5 bases). The sequence derives from a human donor in good health. The DNA of the CDR3 is TGTGCCATCAGTGAGTCTAACAGGCCGAACACTGAAGCTTTCTTT. Encoded protein: CAISESNRPNTEAFF.